This TCR beta chain was profiled in a study of T cells in Graves' hyperthyroidism and ophthalmopathy. About the study: At initial diagnosis, before any treatment had begun, peripheral blood was obtained.

General study findings and limits: Blood also held most thyroid clonotypes expanded beyond 0.001. Ophthalmopathy cases were set apart from stable hyperthyroidism by a 13 V-J model.

There were TCR beta CDR3 regions amplified from RNA transcripts. First-round RT-PCR of the TCR CDR3 relied on the HTBI primer set. TCRdb redid the calling of the multiplex PCR reads with MiXCR, one entry per CDR3 protein. The sample has 500,000 or so distinct CDR3 sequences, 17% seen once. In this sample, this clonotype turned up a few times. What it binds is unknown. The V gene end was trimmed by 2 bases and the J gene end by 1 base; junction bases not matched to a gene: 10. This CDR3 spans 17 amino acids. The germline V gene encodes CDR1 MNHNS and CDR2 SASEGT. The V and J genes are TRBV6-1 and TRBJ1-1, with 7 positions matching TRBD1. This TCR derives from a woman under 30 with Graves' ophthalmopathy. The sequencing input was blood. The CDR3 DNA follows: TGTGCCAGCAGTGAAACTTGGGCAGGGGGGACGAACACTGAAGCTTTCTTT. It yields the protein CASSETWAGGTNTEAFF.